This T cell receptor beta chain was captured by sequencing in a study of blood T cell repertoires in COVID-19. The overall study: Italy, Spain and the United States were the sources of the convalescent and acute COVID-19 samples. PBMCs, B-cell-depleted T cells, or T cells provided the cDNA or gDNA that made up the material.

Enrollment of patients from Seattle took place during active infection, with longitudinal follow-up. Profiled with immunoSEQ multiplex PCR; TCRdb holds only in-frame clones, not every one. The table includes under 250,000 clones, approximately 85% detected once. V lost 3 bases and J lost 10; bases outside the gene matches: 4. This CDR3 region has 14 residues. Looked up from germline, CDR1 is MDHEN and CDR2 is SYDVKM. The TCR was taken from a man aged 45-65 years with COVID-19, enrolled during active disease. The sequencing sample was made of peripheral blood. The rearrangement links TRBV28 to TRBJ1-6, with 9 bases aligning to TRBD1. The CDR3 DNA follows: TGTGCCAGCAGTTTCAACAGGGGGCCGTCACCCCTCCACTTT. This codes for CASSFNRGPSPLHF.